The 18 T cell receptor beta chains given below trace back to one sample, sequenced in a study of response to subunit inactivated influenza vaccine. TCRdb recomputed calls from the RT-PCR reads with MiXCR, one row per CDR3 protein. The sample includes approximately 700,000 distinct CDR3 sequences, around 14% of them seen just once. The starting material was PBMCs from blood, obtained 11 to 12 days after vaccination. The receptor set was obtained from a man aged 50 or older who received an inactivated influenza vaccine.

The chain recombines TRBV6-1 with TRBJ1-5; a possible D gene is TRBD1 (6 bases). Germline CDR1 MNHNS, CDR2 SASEGT. This CDR3 has 17 amino acids. Deletions cut 9 bases from V and 2 bases from J, with 23 bases between. The CDR3 spells CASSTRKGVDGNQPQHF. The CDR3 coding sequence is TGTGCCAGTTCTACCAGAAAGGGGGTGGACGGCAATCAGCCCCAGCATTTT.

The rearrangement uses TRBV24-1 and TRBJ2-2; D is ambiguous. Germline CDR1 reads KGHDR; CDR2 reads SFDVKD. The V end was cut by 4 bases, the J end by 4 bases, with 6 bases between. The CDR3 is made up of 13 amino acids. The CDR3 DNA reads TGTGCCACCAGTGACGGTTTCACCGGGGAGCTGTTTTTT. It yields the protein CATSDGFTGELFF.

In this sample, this clonotype turned up many times. The chain joins TRBV20-1 to TRBJ1-5; D gene uncertain. V shed 5 bases and J shed 2 bases, with 13 bases lying between them. CDR1 and CDR2 (germline): DFQATT, SNEGSKA (reference sequence). The CDR3 loop spans 14 amino acids. The CDR3 here is CSAGVGGGNQPQHF. The CDR3 coding sequence is TGCAGTGCTGGGGTGGGTGGCGGCAATCAGCCCCAGCATTTT.

V and J are TRBV11-2 and TRBJ2-5; no reliable D call. This CDR3 has 10 amino acids. V was trimmed by 8 bases and J by 3 bases, leaving 4 bases between them. Germline CDR1 reads SGHAT; CDR2 reads FQNNGV. CDR3 protein: CASGKETQYF. The CDR3 bases are TGTGCCAGCGGCAAAGAGACCCAGTACTTC.

This clonotype was detected once. One junction end does not reproduce the germline sequence, and a read error may be involved. The rearrangement uses TRBV4-2 and TRBJ2-3; 8 positions agree with TRBD1. Germline CDR1 LGHNA, CDR2 YNFKEQ. CDR3 size: 18 residues. The CDR3 sequence: CASGQLGLQGAGTDTQYF. DNA for the CDR3: TGTGCCAGCGGCCAACTTGGGCTGCAGGGGGCCGGCACAGATACGCAGTATTTT.

This chain joins TRBV9 and TRBJ2-1, with 8 bases lining up with TRBD2. Per germline, CDR1 SGDLS and CDR2 YYNGEE. J gave up 0 bases and V 0 bases, and 11 bases lay outside the gene matches. CDR3 length equals 19 residues. DNA of the CDR3: TGTGCCAGCAGCGTAGTAGGTAGCGGGAATCCAAGCTCCTACAATGAGCAGTTCTTC. It specifies CASSVVGSGNPSSYNEQFF.

This clonotype has just a few counts. The chain has TRBV14 and TRBJ2-1, with 8 nucleotides matching TRBD2. The CDR3 is 16 residues long. Germline V lookup: CDR1 SGHDN, CDR2 FVKESK. Germline trimming cut 3 bases from V and 9 bases from J; bases unmatched to any gene: 13. The DNA of the CDR3 is TGTGCCAGCAGCCACCTAAGGGGACTAGTGGGAAGTGAGCAGTTCTTC. This encodes CASSHLRGLVGSEQFF.

This clonotype has a handful of counts. This rearrangement joins TRBV20-1 to TRBJ2-7, with TRBD2 identical over 8 bases. V was pared by 6 bases and J by 2 bases, with 15 bases of the junction left unmatched. Germline V lookup: CDR1 DFQATT, CDR2 SNEGSKA (reference sequence). The CDR3 is 16 residues long. The CDR3 nucleotides read TGCAGTGCACGGAACCTAGCGGGCCTTTTCACCTACGAGCAGTACTTC. This encodes CSARNLAGLFTYEQYF.

This clonotype was observed a few times. The chain joins TRBV7-8 to TRBJ2-7, with D perhaps TRBD2 (6 bases). The CDR3 consists of 13 residues. CDR1 is SGHVS and CDR2 is FQNEAQ in the germline V gene. Deletions cut 3 bases from V and 3 bases from J, with 9 bases between. The CDR3 DNA reads as TGTGCCAGCAGCTTTCAGGAGGGCTACGAGCAGTACTTC. Amino acids: CASSFQEGYEQYF.

The chain couples TRBV6-4 to TRBJ1-2; D remains ambiguous. CDR3 length equals 14 residues. Germline loops: CDR1 MRHNA, CDR2 SNTAGT. V lost 7 bases, J lost 0 bases, and 12 bases lay in between. The CDR3 DNA is TGTGCCAGCACACCGACGGCCACTAACTATGGCTACACCTTC. Translated: CASTPTATNYGYTF.

There are a few counts of this clonotype. The rearrangement uses TRBV29-1 and TRBJ2-7; TRBD1 matches 7 bases. From germline, CDR1 is SQVTM and CDR2 ANQGSEA. The CDR3 is 12 residues long. V lost 7 bases to trimming and J lost 3 bases; unmatched junction nucleotides: 6. CDR3 DNA: TGCAGCGCCTCGGGACAGTACTACGAGCAGTACTTC. Translated, it gives CSASGQYYEQYF.

At least ten counts were recorded for this clonotype. V is TRBV9 and J is TRBJ1-3, with TRBD1 as a possible D gene (5 bases). The CDR3 consists of 16 residues. The germline CDR1 and CDR2 sequences are SGDLS and YYNGEE. The V gene lost 3 bases and the J gene lost 0 bases, with 13 bases spanning the gap. CDR3 region: CASSAQGPFSGNTIYF. CDR3 in DNA: TGTGCCAGCAGCGCCCAGGGACCGTTCTCTGGAAACACCATATATTTT.

The chain uses TRBV20-1 and TRBJ1-5; TRBD1 might be the D (6 bases). CDR3 length: 14 amino acids. Trimming pared 6 bases from V and 0 bases from J, leaving 12 bases between. Germline V gene sequence: CDR1 DFQATT, CDR2 SNEGSKA (reference sequence). The CDR3 loop is CSAPGEYSNQPQHF. The CDR3 DNA sequence: TGCAGTGCCCCAGGGGAATATAGCAATCAGCCCCAGCATTTT.

The chain couples TRBV12-3 or TRBV12-4 to TRBJ2-3; 9 nucleotides align to TRBD1. V gave up 5 bases and J gave up 3 bases; unmatched junction bases: 9. CDR3 length equals 16 residues. The CDR3 sequence: CASSEQGAPRTDTQYF. As DNA, the CDR3 is TGTGCCAGCAGTGAACAGGGGGCGCCGAGGACAGATACGCAGTATTTT.

This clonotype was counted a few times. This chain uses TRBV12-3 or TRBV12-4 with TRBJ2-1; 9 positions agree with TRBD1. The V segment lost 9 bases and the J segment 7 bases; nucleotides outside the gene matches: 16. The CDR3 sequence is 16 residues long. The chain's CDR3 is CASRENRDRVGNEQFF. The CDR3, as DNA: TGTGCCAGTCGAGAAAACCGGGACAGGGTGGGGAATGAGCAGTTCTTC.

The V call is TRBV9, the J call TRBJ2-6; 12 nucleotides match TRBD1. The CDR3 length is 17 residues. V was pared by 4 bases and J by 1 base, with 3 bases of the junction left unmatched. CDR1 is SGDLS, CDR2 YYNGEE, per germline. The CDR3 sequence: CASSSGQGASGANVLTF. The CDR3 nucleotides read TGTGCCAGCAGCTCGGGACAGGGGGCTTCTGGGGCCAACGTCCTGACTTTC. Complete variable domain (other parts from reference TRBV9 and TRBJ2-6): DSGVTQTPKHLITATGQRVTLRCSPRSGDLSVYWYQQSLDQGLQFLIQYYNGEERAKGNILERFSAQQFPDLHSELNLSSLELGDSALYFCASSSGQGASGANVLTFGAGSRLTVL.

The rearrangement uses TRBV5-1 and TRBJ2-7; TRBD2 aligns across 13 bases. J was trimmed by 6 bases and V by 1 base; bases with no gene match: 7. This CDR3 is built from 16 residues. Germline CDR1 SGHRS, CDR2 YFSETQ. CDR3 nucleotide sequence: TGCGCCAGCAGCTTGTTCACCGGGACTAGCGGGGTCGAGCAGTACTTC. Protein sequence: CASSLFTGTSGVEQYF.

This clonotype occurred a few times. V and J are TRBV11-2 and TRBJ2-7; D might be TRBD2 (5 bases). The CDR3 extends over 16 amino acids. From germline, CDR1 is SGHAT and CDR2 FQNNGV. V lost 5 bases and J lost 2, with 19 bases in between. The CDR3 sequence is CASSTRFGLKAYEQYF. In DNA form, the CDR3 reads TGTGCCAGCAGCACTAGATTTGGTCTCAAGGCCTACGAGCAGTACTTC.